Given below is one T cell receptor (beta chain) in context. Its antigen is not identified. These data are taken from a study of regulatory T cells. Primers: 52 TRBV forward and 13 TRBJ reverse. Produced via immunoSEQ multiplex PCR; TCRdb's table is partial and in-frame only. Of approximately 18,000 clones listed, around 83% are singletons. Study-level points and caveats: Regulatory T cells showed the strongest V-J pair restriction and V/J gene skewing among patient repertoires. In CD3G-deficient patients, conventional CD4+ T cells were enriched for hydrophobic CDR3 residues at positions 6 and 7.

A couple of CD3G-deficient patients had more severe autoimmunity; all had some. Regulatory (CD25-high CD127-low) and conventional (CD25-low CD127-high) CD4+ T cells were sorted separately. The V and J ends lost 0 bases and 1 base respectively, with 4 bases between them. Germline assignment: CDR1 MNHNS and CDR2 SASEGT. This CDR3 has 14 amino acids. The chain is built from TRBV6-1 and TRBJ1-3; D ambiguous. The sample consisted of conventional CD4+ T cells sorted from blood. This clonotype was obtained from a person aged 25 to 45 with CD3G deficiency. The CDR3 DNA follows: TGTGCCAGCAGTGAAGCGAGGTCTGGAAACACCATATATTTT. This translates into CASSEARSGNTIYF.